This TCR beta chain was recorded in a study of T cell responses to AZD1222 COVID-19 vaccine. Profiling relied on immunoSEQ multiplex PCR, and the TCRdb table lists in-frame clones only, not all of them. Altogether around 150,000 clones are present, roughly 85% being singletons, with the ten largest covering under 8%. Germline loops: CDR1 SGHRS, CDR2 YFSETQ. The CDR3 totals 13 residues. Trimming took 2 bases from V and 6 from J, leaving 11 bases between them. Regarding this clone: Antigen unknown.

General observations from the study: Donors, mostly white British, included more females; clonal diversity was possibly underestimated.

The input for sequencing was peripheral blood, taken 28 days after the second dose of the MenACWY control vaccine. This TCR derives from an adult who received the MenACWY meningococcal vaccine as a control. The chain carries TRBV5-1 and TRBJ1-2; D unclear. The CDR3 DNA is TGCGCCAGCAGCTTCGGTCCGGGGAATGGCTACACCTTC. Translating gives CASSFGPGNGYTF.